The clone carrying this T cell receptor (beta chain) showed up just a few times. The data derive from a study of blood T cell repertoires in COVID-19. Turning to the study itself: COVID-19 samples from acute and convalescent phases originated in the United States, Italy and Spain. T cells, B-cell-depleted T cells, or PBMCs provided the cDNA or gDNA that served as material.

Enrolment of Seattle patients took place during active infection, and they were followed longitudinally. CDR1 and CDR2 from the germline V gene are LNHDA and SQIVND (reference sequence). CDR3 length: 13 amino acids. The V end lost 8 bases, the J end lost 2 bases, and 12 bases lay between the germline ends. Original processing methods: Amplification of reference gene primers provided the estimated nucleated cell counts. Sequencing used immunoSEQ multiplex PCR; TCRdb keeps in-frame clones, though not all of them. V and J calls and clone size are as listed in that table; D and trimming were resolved from the DNA. The table lists some 56,000 clones, about 88% of them singletons, with 43% in the top ten.

The V and J genes are TRBV19 and TRBJ1-2; no reliable D call. Sequencing input: peripheral blood. The sequence was obtained from a woman between 55 and 75 years old with COVID-19, enrolled during active disease. This CDR3 is CASREGFNYGYTF. The CDR3 DNA sequence: TGTGCCAGTCGGGAGGGCTTCAACTATGGCTACACCTTC.